This T cell receptor (beta chain) came from a study of T cell changes during pregnancy in multiple sclerosis. This clone showed up just once. Trimming took off 3 bases at V and 3 bases at J, with 12 bases between the two ends. This CDR3 region has 14 residues. The germline V gene encodes CDR1 GTSNPN and CDR2 SVGIG (reference sequence). Sequencing used immunoSEQ multiplex PCR; TCRdb keeps in-frame clones, though not all of them. The sample holds 95,000 to 150,000 clones; approximately 94% are singletons and the top ten take approximately 5.8%. The genes are TRBV30 and TRBJ1-5, with D perhaps matching TRBD1 (6 bases). This clonotype originated in a female donor with multiple sclerosis, enrolled in a pregnancy study. The input for sequencing was peripheral blood, taken before pregnancy. CDR3 in amino acids: CAWRSRQDNQPQHF. The CDR3 DNA sequence: TGTGCCTGGAGGTCACGACAGGACAATCAGCCCCAGCATTTT.